The 14 T cell receptor beta chains listed next were all sequenced from one sample in a study of T cell responses to AZD1222 COVID-19 vaccine. Produced via immunoSEQ multiplex PCR; TCRdb's table is partial and in-frame only. Among 100,000 or so clones listed, around 84% were seen once. The starting material was peripheral blood, obtained on day 0 of AZD1222 vaccination. Receptors were obtained from an adult in good health.

This clone was seen once. This chain connects TRBV7-2 to TRBJ2-3; 11 nucleotides agree with TRBD2. The J segment lost 0 bases and the V segment lost 3 bases, leaving 2 bases of the junction unmatched. From germline, CDR1 is SGHTA and CDR2 FQGNSA. The CDR3 covers 16 residues. CDR3 coding DNA: TGTGCCAGCAGCTTTAGCGGGAGGGTGAGCACAGATACGCAGTATTTT. Amino acid sequence: CASSFSGRVSTDTQYF.

The chain is built from TRBV28 and TRBJ1-5; D is unclear. The CDR3 runs 16 residues. Trimming took 5 bases from V and 0 from J, leaving 14 bases between them. Germline V gene lookup returns CDR1 MDHEN and CDR2 SYDVKM. The CDR3 here is CASSPSARYSNQPQHF. As DNA, the CDR3 is TGTGCCAGCAGTCCCTCGGCCCGGTATAGCAATCAGCCCCAGCATTTT.

This chain joins TRBV28 and TRBJ1-1, with TRBD1 identical over 7 bases. The CDR3 covers 12 residues. Germline assignment: CDR1 MDHEN and CDR2 SYDVKM. V shed 6 bases, J shed 4 bases, and the junction held 2 bases outside the gene matches. The CDR3 DNA reads as TGTGCCAGCAGAGCAGGGGGCACTGAAGCTTTCTTT. This encodes CASRAGGTEAFF.

The chain combines TRBV18 with TRBJ2-5, with 8 positions matching TRBD1. Trimming at V came to 8 bases and at J to 3 bases, leaving 8 bases not matched to a gene. Germline V gene data show CDR1 as KGHSH and CDR2 as LQKENI. The CDR3 loop spans 14 amino acids. CDR3 sequence: CASQTRGREETQYF. CDR3 nucleotide sequence: TGTGCCAGCCAAACCAGGGGGCGCGAAGAGACCCAGTACTTC.

This clone was observed many times. V gene TRBV7-8 combines with J gene TRBJ2-1, with 8 nucleotides matching TRBD1. J gave up 6 bases and V 5 bases, and 12 bases lay outside the gene matches. The CDR3 extends over 16 amino acids. CDR1 SGHVS and CDR2 FQNEAQ come from the germline V gene. CDR3 coding DNA: TGTGCCAGCAGCCCTAAAAGGGACAGGACTCCCAATGAGCAGTTCTTC. This sequence encodes CASSPKRDRTPNEQFF.

This sequence joins TRBV12-3 or TRBV12-4 and TRBJ1-2; 7 bases match TRBD1. This CDR3 contains 13 residues. Germline trimming cut 5 bases from V and 8 bases from J; bases unmatched to any gene: 8. In DNA, the CDR3 is TGTGCCAGCAGTCCTGGACAGGCCCAGGGCTACACCTTC. Encoded protein: CASSPGQAQGYTF.

Written as DNA, the CDR3 is TGCAGCGTTGAGGCAGGGGACGACCCCGTGGCTGGCTACACCTTC. Translated, it gives CSVEAGDDPVAGYTF. The chain has TRBV29-1 and TRBJ1-2; tentative D call: TRBD1 (6 bases). The CDR3 is 15 amino acids. V lost 3 bases to trimming and J lost 7 bases, with 21 bases between them. The V gene's germline CDR1 is SQVTM and CDR2 ANQGSEA.

The chain has TRBV3-1 (or the pseudogene TRBV3-2) and TRBJ1-5; TRBD1 aligns across 10 bases. J lost 6 bases, V lost 1 base, and 6 bases had no gene match. Germline V lookup: CDR1 LGHDT, CDR2 YNNKEL (reference sequence). The CDR3 is 16 residues long. This CDR3 is CASSQGGQGISQPQHF. The CDR3 bases are TGTGCCAGCAGCCAAGGGGGACAGGGGATCAGTCAGCCCCAGCATTTT.

The rearrangement joins TRBV19 to TRBJ2-1; 8 nucleotides line up with TRBD2. This CDR3 comprises 16 residues. Germline CDR1 and CDR2: LNHDA and SQIVND (reference sequence). J gave up 6 bases and V 5 bases, and 12 bases lay outside the gene matches. The CDR3 DNA is TGTGCCAGTAGTCCCCTGGCCGGGACTAGAATCAATGAGCAGTTCTTC. Its protein is CASSPLAGTRINEQFF.

The J gene is TRBJ2-3, the V gene TRBV4-2; D is ambiguous. V was trimmed by 0 bases and J by 5 bases, leaving 6 bases between them. This CDR3 is 13 amino acids long. CDR1 LGHNA and CDR2 YNFKEQ come from the germline V gene. CDR3 loop: CASSQDRRDTQYF. CDR3 coding DNA: TGTGCCAGCAGCCAAGATAGGAGAGATACGCAGTATTTT.

This chain connects TRBV7-2 to TRBJ1-2; the match to TRBD1 covers 8 bases. CDR1 and CDR2 (germline): SGHTA, FQGNSA. This CDR3 is 15 amino acids long. Trimming took 1 base from V and 6 from J; bases not matched to a gene: 7. The CDR3 region is CASSLGRQGLDGYTF. CDR3 in DNA: TGTGCCAGCAGCTTAGGGCGACAGGGGCTAGATGGCTACACCTTC.

This clone has only one observation. The chain couples TRBV27 to TRBJ2-1; 7 positions match TRBD2. The CDR3 spans 14 residues. Germline values: CDR1 MNHEY, CDR2 SMNVEV (reference sequence). V lost 6 bases, J lost 9 bases, and 11 bases stayed unmatched. The CDR3 DNA follows: TGTGCCAGCAGCCGCGACCGCGGGAGAGGTGAGCAGTTCTTC. Its translation is CASSRDRGRGEQFF.

V gene TRBV5-1 combines with J gene TRBJ2-1, with TRBD1 matching 7 bases. This CDR3 comprises 13 residues. From germline, CDR1 is SGHRS and CDR2 YFSETQ. With V trimmed by 3 bases and J by 5 bases, 2 bases remained unmatched. The CDR3 DNA reads as TGCGCCAGCAGCTGGCAGGGGGACAATGAGCAGTTCTTC. As protein: CASSWQGDNEQFF. The full variable domain, completed using reference TRBV5-1 and TRBJ2-1, is KAGVTQTPRYLIKTRGQQVTLSCSPISGHRSVSWYQQTPGQGLQFLFEYFSETQRNKGNFPGRFSGRQFSNSRSEMNVSTLELGDSALYLCASSWQGDNEQFFGPGTRLTVL.

The chain links TRBV30 to TRBJ1-2; D unclear. The CDR3 has 12 residues. Germline values: CDR1 GTSNPN, CDR2 SVGIG (reference sequence). The V and J ends lost 2 bases and 8 bases respectively, with 12 bases between them. This chain's CDR3 is CAWSPRREGYTF. The CDR3 region has the DNA TGTGCCTGGAGTCCGCGGCGGGAGGGCTACACCTTC.